This TCR beta chain emerged from a study of T cells of healthy individuals. The germline CDR1 and CDR2 sequences are SGHRS and YFSETQ. The CDR3 covers 14 residues. The ends were cut back, 3 bases at V and 1 base at J, with 10 bases in the middle. TCRdb processed the 5' RACE reads anew with MiXCR; each CDR3 protein has one entry. The sample holds around 80,000 distinct CDR3 sequences, roughly 5% seen once. This clonotype was seen a few times. This clonotype was obtained from a female donor in good health. The V and J genes are TRBV5-1 and TRBJ1-1; TRBD1 is a possible D gene (6 bases). Here the CDR3 reads CASSWAGENTEAFF. CDR3 bases: TGCGCCAGCAGCTGGGCAGGGGAGAACACTGAAGCTTTCTTT.